The text below deals with one T cell receptor beta chain. The antigen remains unidentified. The data stem from a study of T cells in localized non-small cell lung cancer. V shed 3 bases and J shed 2 bases, with 9 bases lying between them. Germline assignment: CDR1 SGHRS and CDR2 YFSETQ. CDR3 length equals 13 residues. TCRdb's copy holds only in-frame clones and misses some; the assay was immunoSEQ multiplex PCR. Of 86,000 or so clones in the sample, roughly 86% were seen once. Overall study results and limits: Sequencing involved a lone tumor region, leaving heterogeneity possible. Increased T cell density in blood showed an association with longer overall survival. Appearances in adjacent lung were noted for a median approximately 50 of the top 100 tumor clones.

V and J are TRBV5-1 and TRBJ2-7, with D unresolved. The clonotype originates from a man aged 40-75 years with stage I lung adenocarcinoma. The material sequenced was peripheral blood, taken before any cancer treatment. CDR3 nucleotide sequence: TGCGCCAGCAGCTGGATGTCTACCTACGAGCAGTACTTC. Amino acid sequence: CASSWMSTYEQYF.